The table lists the clone carrying this TCR beta chain with a few counts. This study enrolled people aged about 18 to 100 from about two dozen US geographic areas. Recovered status in Cohort 3 required two negative PCRs, clearance, or symptom resolution. Data came from immunoSEQ multiplex PCR; TCRdb stores just in-frame clones and leaves some out. The sample lists a few hundred thousand clones, approximately 81% occurring once. This record belongs to a study of blood T cell repertoires in COVID-19. Turning to the study itself: Sources were T cells, B-cell-depleted T cells, or PBMCs; the material itself was cDNA or gDNA.

CDR1 is MGHRA, CDR2 YSYEKL, per germline. The CDR3 spans 16 residues. V was cut by 0 bases and J by 3 bases, with 15 bases left in between. This rearrangement joins TRBV4-1 to TRBJ2-7, with D possibly being TRBD2 (7 bases). The specimen was PBMCs or T cells enriched from blood (not recorded which). This sequence was found in a woman in her forties or fifties who had recovered from COVID-19. CDR3 protein: CASSQDGGAALYEQYF. CDR3 nucleotides: TGCGCCAGCAGCCAAGATGGGGGGGCGGCTCTCTACGAGCAGTACTTC.